These T cell receptor beta chains were read from a single sample in a study of blood T cell repertoires in COVID-19. TCRdb keeps only in-frame clones here, not all; method: immunoSEQ multiplex PCR. The profile shows some 60,000 clones, around 83% of them singletons. Sequencing used peripheral blood. Source of these receptors: a man between 25 and 39 years old with COVID-19, enrolled during active disease. Both conserved end residues are part of each CDR3. Fields, in order: V gene, D gene, clone size, J gene, CDR3 DNA, CDR3 protein. The D gene is left open where the match is weak. Size values are once, few and many counts, or a class for expanded clones, and some rows have none.

v_call: TRBV14
d_call: -
clone_size: many
j_call: TRBJ1-3
cdr3_nt: TGTGCCAGCAGTCCCGGACACTCTGGAAACACCATATATTTT
cdr3_aa: CASSPGHSGNTIYF

v_call: TRBV7-8
d_call: -
clone_size: -
j_call: TRBJ2-7
cdr3_nt: TGTGCCAGCAGCTTAGCGGGGGGACCCTACGAGCAGTACTTC
cdr3_aa: CASSLAGGPYEQYF

v_call: TRBV2
d_call: -
clone_size: once
j_call: TRBJ1-1
cdr3_nt: TGTGCCAGCAGCAAAGAAGGGGGGGCCACTGAAGCTTTCTTT
cdr3_aa: CASSKEGGATEAFF

v_call: TRBV11-3
d_call: -
clone_size: -
j_call: TRBJ1-1
cdr3_nt: TGTGCCAGCAGCCCGCCAAACAGGGAACAAGCTTTCTTT
cdr3_aa: CASSPPNREQAFF

v_call: TRBV6-5
d_call: -
clone_size: -
j_call: TRBJ2-1
cdr3_nt: TGTGCCAGCAGTCGCCTAAGTATTGAGCAGTTCTTC
cdr3_aa: CASSRLSIEQFF

v_call: TRBV25-1
d_call: -
clone_size: -
j_call: TRBJ2-5
cdr3_nt: TGTGCCAGCAGTGAATTTGAGGGAGTAGGCCAAGAGACCCAGTACTTC
cdr3_aa: CASSEFEGVGQETQYF

v_call: TRBV10-3
d_call: TRBD1
clone_size: once
j_call: TRBJ1-1
cdr3_nt: TGTGCCATCAGTGGACAGGGACCTGACACTGAAGCTTTCTTT
cdr3_aa: CAISGQGPDTEAFF

v_call: TRBV7-9
d_call: -
clone_size: -
j_call: TRBJ2-1
cdr3_nt: TGTGCCAGCAGCCTTGGGGGGGCCTCCTACAATGAGCAGTTCTTC
cdr3_aa: CASSLGGASYNEQFF

v_call: TRBV29-1
d_call: TRBD1
clone_size: -
j_call: TRBJ2-7
cdr3_nt: TGCAGCGTTGGGGACAGGGTTATGGGGGGCGAGCAGTACTTC
cdr3_aa: CSVGDRVMGGEQYF

v_call: TRBV7-2
d_call: TRBD2
clone_size: -
j_call: TRBJ2-3
cdr3_nt: TGTGCCAGCAGCTTAGCGGTGGGAGCGGGGGGAACAAATACGCAGTATTTT
cdr3_aa: CASSLAVGAGGTNTQYF

v_call: TRBV2
d_call: -
clone_size: -
j_call: TRBJ1-6
cdr3_nt: TGTGCCAGCATCTTGACAGAAAATTCACCCCTCCACTTT
cdr3_aa: CASILTENSPLHF

v_call: TRBV7-8
d_call: TRBD2
clone_size: -
j_call: TRBJ2-2
cdr3_nt: TGTGCCAGCAGCTTAGACCCTAGCGGGAGATCCGGGGAGCTGTTTTTT
cdr3_aa: CASSLDPSGRSGELFF

v_call: TRBV5-4
d_call: -
clone_size: -
j_call: TRBJ2-3
cdr3_nt: TGTGCCAGCAGCTTCTCCTCGGAGATGGATACGCAGTATTTT
cdr3_aa: CASSFSSEMDTQYF

v_call: TRBV5-1
d_call: TRBD1
clone_size: -
j_call: TRBJ2-7
cdr3_nt: TGCGCCAGCAGCTGGGACAGGTCCTACGAGCAGTACTTC
cdr3_aa: CASSWDRSYEQYF

v_call: TRBV7-9
d_call: -
clone_size: -
j_call: TRBJ1-1
cdr3_nt: TGTGCCAGCAGCTTTGGAGCGAACACTGAAGCTTTCTTT
cdr3_aa: CASSFGANTEAFF

v_call: TRBV20-1
d_call: -
clone_size: once
j_call: TRBJ2-1
cdr3_nt: TGCAGTGCTCGTGGAGGACAGCGTGGAGGAGGCAATGAGCAGTTCTTC
cdr3_aa: CSARGGQRGGGNEQFF

v_call: TRBV18
d_call: -
clone_size: -
j_call: TRBJ2-7
cdr3_nt: TGTGCCAGCTCACCCTCAAGGACAGCAAACGAGCAGTACTTC
cdr3_aa: CASSPSRTANEQYF

v_call: TRBV5-6
d_call: -
clone_size: -
j_call: TRBJ2-5
cdr3_nt: TGTGCCAGCAGCTCAGGGGCAGGGGCGCGGCAAGAGACCCAGTACTTC
cdr3_aa: CASSSGAGARQETQYF

v_call: TRBV15
d_call: TRBD2
clone_size: -
j_call: TRBJ2-7
cdr3_nt: TGTGCCACCAGCAGAGAATGGGGACTAGAAGATGCCTACGAGCAGTACTTC
cdr3_aa: CATSREWGLEDAYEQYF

v_call: TRBV29-1
d_call: TRBD2
clone_size: -
j_call: TRBJ2-7
cdr3_nt: TGCAGCGTACTAGCGAGCAGCTCCTACGAGCAGTACTTC
cdr3_aa: CSVLASSSYEQYF

v_call: TRBV19
d_call: -
clone_size: -
j_call: TRBJ2-1
cdr3_nt: TGTGCCAGTAGTACCCGGTCTAGCCCCTACAATGAGCAGTTCTTC
cdr3_aa: CASSTRSSPYNEQFF

v_call: TRBV7-2
d_call: -
clone_size: -
j_call: TRBJ1-2
cdr3_nt: TGTGCCAGCAGCCCAGGGGAGGGCTACACCTTC
cdr3_aa: CASSPGEGYTF

v_call: TRBV11-2
d_call: TRBD2
clone_size: -
j_call: TRBJ2-5
cdr3_nt: TGTGCCAGCAGCTTATGGTCCGGCCTAGCGGGACAAGAGACCCAGTACTTC
cdr3_aa: CASSLWSGLAGQETQYF

v_call: TRBV7-2
d_call: TRBD2
clone_size: -
j_call: TRBJ2-1
cdr3_nt: TGTGCCAGCAGCTTTGGGACTAGCCGGACTGAGCAGTTCTTC
cdr3_aa: CASSFGTSRTEQFF

v_call: TRBV4-1
d_call: -
clone_size: -
j_call: TRBJ2-2
cdr3_nt: TGCGCCAGCAGCCAACCCAAGAACACCGGGGAGCTGTTTTTT
cdr3_aa: CASSQPKNTGELFF

v_call: TRBV6-4
d_call: -
clone_size: -
j_call: TRBJ2-3
cdr3_nt: TGTGCCAGCAGTATTACGGGAAATGGTAGAGATACGCAGTATTTT
cdr3_aa: CASSITGNGRDTQYF

v_call: TRBV11-2
d_call: -
clone_size: -
j_call: TRBJ2-6
cdr3_nt: TGTGCCAGCACCCTCTCTGGGGCCAACGTCCTGACTTTC
cdr3_aa: CASTLSGANVLTF

v_call: TRBV5-1
d_call: TRBD1
clone_size: -
j_call: TRBJ1-4
cdr3_nt: TGCGCCAGCAGCGGACAGGGGGCAAGCCTCGATGAAAAACTGTTTTTT
cdr3_aa: CASSGQGASLDEKLFF

v_call: TRBV19
d_call: TRBD2
clone_size: -
j_call: TRBJ2-3
cdr3_nt: TGTGCCAGTAGTATTCTAGCGGGAGGCGCAGATACGCAGTATTTT
cdr3_aa: CASSILAGGADTQYF

v_call: TRBV2
d_call: TRBD1
clone_size: -
j_call: TRBJ1-3
cdr3_nt: TGTGCCAGCAGTTCACAGGGGGCGACCGGAAACACCATATATTTT
cdr3_aa: CASSSQGATGNTIYF

v_call: TRBV7-9
d_call: TRBD1
clone_size: once
j_call: TRBJ1-2
cdr3_nt: TGTGCCAGCAGCTTATCTGGCAGGGGGCTTGGCTACACCTTC
cdr3_aa: CASSLSGRGLGYTF

v_call: TRBV6-5
d_call: TRBD1
clone_size: -
j_call: TRBJ2-7
cdr3_nt: TGTGCCAGCAGTCTGGGACAGGGGGAATCCTACGAGCAGTACTTC
cdr3_aa: CASSLGQGESYEQYF

v_call: TRBV6-5
d_call: TRBD2
clone_size: -
j_call: TRBJ2-1
cdr3_nt: TGTGCCAGCAGCGGGACTAGCGGGGGTGAGCAGTTCTTC
cdr3_aa: CASSGTSGGEQFF

v_call: TRBV7-8
d_call: -
clone_size: -
j_call: TRBJ1-1
cdr3_nt: TGTGCCAGCAGCTTAATCCGGCTAGCGGGCACTGAAGCTTTCTTT
cdr3_aa: CASSLIRLAGTEAFF

v_call: TRBV11-3
d_call: TRBD1
clone_size: once
j_call: TRBJ2-5
cdr3_nt: TGTGCCAGCAGCTTTGCCGGGACAGCGCCGGGGACCCAGTACTTC
cdr3_aa: CASSFAGTAPGTQYF

v_call: TRBV6-4
d_call: -
clone_size: -
j_call: TRBJ2-2
cdr3_nt: TGTGCCAGCAGTGAATCGGGCACCGGGGAGCTGTTTTTT
cdr3_aa: CASSESGTGELFF

v_call: TRBV11-3
d_call: TRBD1
clone_size: -
j_call: TRBJ2-7
cdr3_nt: TGTGCCAGCAGCCCCGGGACAGGGGGCGAGCAGTACTTC
cdr3_aa: CASSPGTGGEQYF

v_call: TRBV15
d_call: -
clone_size: few
j_call: TRBJ1-1
cdr3_nt: TGTGCCACCAGCAGAGACCCCACTACTGAAGCTTTCTTT
cdr3_aa: CATSRDPTTEAFF

v_call: TRBV15
d_call: -
clone_size: many
j_call: TRBJ1-5
cdr3_nt: TGTGCCACCAGCAGAGATAGGGGCTATAGCAATCAGCCCCAGCATTTT
cdr3_aa: CATSRDRGYSNQPQHF

v_call: TRBV19
d_call: -
clone_size: -
j_call: TRBJ1-5
cdr3_nt: TGTGCCAGTAGTATCGGGAGAAAGCTTTATAGCAATCAGCCCCAGCATTTT
cdr3_aa: CASSIGRKLYSNQPQHF

v_call: TRBV7-2
d_call: TRBD1
clone_size: -
j_call: TRBJ2-1
cdr3_nt: TGTGCCAGCAGCTCCGGGACAGGGGGGTCCAATGAGCAGTTCTTC
cdr3_aa: CASSSGTGGSNEQFF

v_call: TRBV11-2
d_call: -
clone_size: -
j_call: TRBJ1-1
cdr3_nt: TGTGCCAGCAGACCTATAACAGGGTCGGGCACTGAAGCTTTCTTT
cdr3_aa: CASRPITGSGTEAFF

v_call: TRBV9
d_call: -
clone_size: -
j_call: TRBJ2-1
cdr3_nt: TGTGCCAGCAGTGCTGAGAGGCGATCCTACAATGAGCAGTTCTTC
cdr3_aa: CASSAERRSYNEQFF

v_call: TRBV5-4
d_call: TRBD1
clone_size: -
j_call: TRBJ2-5
cdr3_nt: TGTGCCAGCAGCCCTGAGACAGGGACCCCAGAGACCCAGTACTTC
cdr3_aa: CASSPETGTPETQYF

v_call: TRBV7-9
d_call: TRBD1
clone_size: -
j_call: TRBJ1-2
cdr3_nt: TGTGCCAGCAGCGTCCCGGGACAGGGTGGAGGCTACACCTTC
cdr3_aa: CASSVPGQGGGYTF

v_call: TRBV18
d_call: TRBD1
clone_size: -
j_call: TRBJ2-7
cdr3_nt: TGTGCCAGCTCACAGATCCCGGGACAGGGAGGATACGAGCAGTACTTC
cdr3_aa: CASSQIPGQGGYEQYF

v_call: TRBV5-8
d_call: TRBD2
clone_size: -
j_call: TRBJ2-1
cdr3_nt: TGTGCCAGCAGCTTCCCACTAGCGGGAGCTCACAATGAGCAGTTCTTC
cdr3_aa: CASSFPLAGAHNEQFF

v_call: TRBV5-1
d_call: -
clone_size: -
j_call: TRBJ2-7
cdr3_nt: TGCGCCAGCAGCTTAAAGGACAGTCTCTCCTACGAGCAGTACTTC
cdr3_aa: CASSLKDSLSYEQYF

v_call: TRBV28
d_call: TRBD1
clone_size: once
j_call: TRBJ1-5
cdr3_nt: TGTGCCAGCAGTTCTGGGACAGGGGCGGACAATCAGCCCCAGCATTTT
cdr3_aa: CASSSGTGADNQPQHF

v_call: TRBV28
d_call: -
clone_size: -
j_call: TRBJ2-7
cdr3_nt: TGTGCCAGCAGAAGTAGTGACTTCTTCTACGAGCAGTACTTC
cdr3_aa: CASRSSDFFYEQYF

v_call: TRBV28
d_call: -
clone_size: -
j_call: TRBJ1-2
cdr3_nt: TGTGCCAGCAGTTTACAGGGGAACTATGGCTACACCTTC
cdr3_aa: CASSLQGNYGYTF

v_call: TRBV5-1
d_call: -
clone_size: -
j_call: TRBJ2-7
cdr3_nt: TGCGCCAGCAAGCAGGGGCTCTCCTACGAGCAGTACTTC
cdr3_aa: CASKQGLSYEQYF

v_call: TRBV11-3
d_call: -
clone_size: -
j_call: TRBJ2-5
cdr3_nt: TGTGCCAGCAGTAAACAAGAGACCCAGTACTTC
cdr3_aa: CASSKQETQYF

v_call: TRBV7-9
d_call: -
clone_size: many
j_call: TRBJ2-7
cdr3_nt: TGTGCCAGCAGCTTAAGCGCGGCAGGGGAAGGCGAGCAGTACTTC
cdr3_aa: CASSLSAAGEGEQYF

v_call: TRBV2
d_call: -
clone_size: -
j_call: TRBJ2-3
cdr3_nt: TGTGCCAGCAGTGAAGCGCGACAGGCTAGCACAGATACGCAGTATTTT
cdr3_aa: CASSEARQASTDTQYF